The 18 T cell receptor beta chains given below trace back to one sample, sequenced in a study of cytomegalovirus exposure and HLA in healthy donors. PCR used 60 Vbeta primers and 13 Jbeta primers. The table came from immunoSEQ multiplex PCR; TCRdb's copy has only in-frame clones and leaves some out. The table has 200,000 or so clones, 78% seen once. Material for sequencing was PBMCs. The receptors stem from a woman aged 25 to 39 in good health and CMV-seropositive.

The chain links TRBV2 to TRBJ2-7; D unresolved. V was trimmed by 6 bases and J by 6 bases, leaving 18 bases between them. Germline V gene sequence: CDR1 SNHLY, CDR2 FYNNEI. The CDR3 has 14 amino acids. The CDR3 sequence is CASSPFGSRGEQYF. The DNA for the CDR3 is TGTGCCAGCAGCCCCTTCGGCTCCCGAGGCGAGCAGTACTTC. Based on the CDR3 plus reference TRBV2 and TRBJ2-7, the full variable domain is EPEVTQTPSHQVTQMGQEVILRCVPISNHLYFYWYRQILGQKVEFLVSFYNNEISEKSEIFDDQFSVERPDGSNFTLKIRSTKLEDSAMYFCASSPFGSRGEQYFGPGTRLTVT.

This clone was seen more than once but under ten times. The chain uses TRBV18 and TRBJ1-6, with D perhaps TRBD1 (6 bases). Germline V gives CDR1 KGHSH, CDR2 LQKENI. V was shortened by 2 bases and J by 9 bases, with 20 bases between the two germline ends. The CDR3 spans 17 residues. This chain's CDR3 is CASSPTQPGAPGSPLHF. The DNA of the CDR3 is TGTGCCAGCTCACCAACCCAGCCAGGGGCGCCGGGTTCACCCCTCCACTTT.

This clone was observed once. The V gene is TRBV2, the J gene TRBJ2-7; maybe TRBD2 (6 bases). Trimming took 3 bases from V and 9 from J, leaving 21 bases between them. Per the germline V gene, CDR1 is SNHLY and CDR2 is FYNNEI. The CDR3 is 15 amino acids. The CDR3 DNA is TGTGCCAGCAGTGAGAAAGGGCTAGCGATACCGAGGCAGTACTTC. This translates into CASSEKGLAIPRQYF. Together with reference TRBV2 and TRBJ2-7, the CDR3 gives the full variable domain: EPEVTQTPSHQVTQMGQEVILRCVPISNHLYFYWYRQILGQKVEFLVSFYNNEISEKSEIFDDQFSVERPDGSNFTLKIRSTKLEDSAMYFCASSEKGLAIPRQYFGPGTRLTVT.

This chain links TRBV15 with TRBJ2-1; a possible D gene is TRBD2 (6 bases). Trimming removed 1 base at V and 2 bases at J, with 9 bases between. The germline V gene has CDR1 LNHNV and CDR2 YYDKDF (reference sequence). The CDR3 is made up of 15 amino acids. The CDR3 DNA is TGTGCCACCAGCAGAGCCGGGAGAGCCTACAATGAGCAGTTCTTC. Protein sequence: CATSRAGRAYNEQFF.

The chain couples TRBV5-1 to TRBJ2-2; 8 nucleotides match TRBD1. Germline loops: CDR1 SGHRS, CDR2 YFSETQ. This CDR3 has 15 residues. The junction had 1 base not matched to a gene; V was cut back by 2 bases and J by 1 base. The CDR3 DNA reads TGCGCCAGCAGCTTAGGGACAGGGAACACCGGGGAGCTGTTTTTT. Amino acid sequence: CASSLGTGNTGELFF.

The CDR3 nucleotides are TGTGCCATCAGTGGTAGTGGCAGGGGGCCTGAAGCTTTCTTT. It codes for CAISGSGRGPEAFF. V usage is TRBV10-3 and J usage is TRBJ1-1, with 8 positions matching TRBD1. The germline V gene has CDR1 ENHRY and CDR2 SYGVKD. V lost 4 bases to trimming and J lost 6 bases; unmatched junction nucleotides: 7. The CDR3 loop spans 14 amino acids.

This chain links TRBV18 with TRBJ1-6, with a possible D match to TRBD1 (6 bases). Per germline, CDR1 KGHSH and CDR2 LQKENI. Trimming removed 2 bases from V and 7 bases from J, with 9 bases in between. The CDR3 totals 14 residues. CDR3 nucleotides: TGTGCCAGCTCACCAAGGCAGGGGAATTCACCCCTCCACTTT. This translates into CASSPRQGNSPLHF. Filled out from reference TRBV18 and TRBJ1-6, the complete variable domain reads NAGVMQNPRHLVRRRGQEARLRCSPMKGHSHVYWYRQLPEEGLKFMVYLQKENIIDESGMPKERFSAEFPKEGPSILRIQQVVRGDSAAYFCASSPRQGNSPLHFGNGTRLTVT.

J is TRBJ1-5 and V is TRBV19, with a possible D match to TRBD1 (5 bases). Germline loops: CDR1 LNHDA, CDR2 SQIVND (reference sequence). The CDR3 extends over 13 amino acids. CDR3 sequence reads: CAGGAAGNQPQHF. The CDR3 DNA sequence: TGTGCGGGGGGTGCGGCAGGGAATCAGCCCCAGCATTTT.

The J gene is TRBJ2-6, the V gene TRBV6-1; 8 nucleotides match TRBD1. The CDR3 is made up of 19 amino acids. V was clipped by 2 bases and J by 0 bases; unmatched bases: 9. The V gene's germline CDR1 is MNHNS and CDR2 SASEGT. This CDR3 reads CASSERYGQGYSGANVLTF. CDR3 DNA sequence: TGTGCCAGCAGTGAACGTTACGGACAGGGATACTCTGGGGCCAACGTCCTGACTTTC.

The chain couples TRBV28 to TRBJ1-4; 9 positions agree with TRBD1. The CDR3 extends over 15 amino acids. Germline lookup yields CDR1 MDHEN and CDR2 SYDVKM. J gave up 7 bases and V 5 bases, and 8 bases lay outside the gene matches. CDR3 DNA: TGTGCCAGCAGTCTACAGGGGGCGCACGGTGAAAAACTGTTTTTT. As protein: CASSLQGAHGEKLFF.

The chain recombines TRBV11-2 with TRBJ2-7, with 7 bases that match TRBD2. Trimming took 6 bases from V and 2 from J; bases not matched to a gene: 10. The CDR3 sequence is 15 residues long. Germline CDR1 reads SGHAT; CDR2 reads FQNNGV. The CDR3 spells CASRRVGGVPYEQYF. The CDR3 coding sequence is TGTGCCAGCAGAAGGGTGGGGGGGGTTCCCTACGAGCAGTACTTC.

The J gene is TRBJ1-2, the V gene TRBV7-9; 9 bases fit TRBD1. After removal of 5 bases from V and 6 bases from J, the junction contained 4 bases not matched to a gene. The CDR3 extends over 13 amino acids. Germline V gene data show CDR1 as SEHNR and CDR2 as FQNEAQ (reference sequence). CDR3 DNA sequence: TGTGCCAGCAGCCCAACAGGGGGCGATGGCTACACCTTC. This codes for CASSPTGGDGYTF.

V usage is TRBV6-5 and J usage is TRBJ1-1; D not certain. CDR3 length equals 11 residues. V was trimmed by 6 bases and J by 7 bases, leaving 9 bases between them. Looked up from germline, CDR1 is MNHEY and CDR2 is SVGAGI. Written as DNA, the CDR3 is TGTGCCAGCAGGTATAGCGGTGAAGCTTTCTTT. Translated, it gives CASRYSGEAFF.

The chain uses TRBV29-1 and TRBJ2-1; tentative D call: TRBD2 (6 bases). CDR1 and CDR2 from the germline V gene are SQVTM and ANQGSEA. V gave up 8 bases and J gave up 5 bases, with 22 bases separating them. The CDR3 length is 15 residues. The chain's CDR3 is CSNSRLGRRNNEQFF. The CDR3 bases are TGCAGCAATTCCAGGCTCGGGAGACGGAACAATGAGCAGTTCTTC.

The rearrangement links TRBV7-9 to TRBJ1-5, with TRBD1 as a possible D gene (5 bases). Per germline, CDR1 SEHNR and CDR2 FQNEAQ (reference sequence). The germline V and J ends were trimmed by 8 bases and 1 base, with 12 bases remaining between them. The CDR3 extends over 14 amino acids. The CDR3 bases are TGTGCCAGCTCCCGGGGGGGGAGCAATCAGCCCCAGCATTTT. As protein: CASSRGGSNQPQHF.

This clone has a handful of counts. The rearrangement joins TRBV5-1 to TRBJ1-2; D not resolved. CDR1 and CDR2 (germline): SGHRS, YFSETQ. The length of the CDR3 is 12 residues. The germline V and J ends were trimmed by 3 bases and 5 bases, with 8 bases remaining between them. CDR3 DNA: TGCGCCAGCAGCTACCGGGGTTATGGCTACACCTTC. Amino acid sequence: CASSYRGYGYTF.

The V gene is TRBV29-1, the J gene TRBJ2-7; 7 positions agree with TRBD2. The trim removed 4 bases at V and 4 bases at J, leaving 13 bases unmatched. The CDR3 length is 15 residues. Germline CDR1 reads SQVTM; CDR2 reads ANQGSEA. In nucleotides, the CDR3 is TGCAGCGTTGCGTCCCTGGCGGGACTAATGTACGAGCAGTACTTC. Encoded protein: CSVASLAGLMYEQYF.

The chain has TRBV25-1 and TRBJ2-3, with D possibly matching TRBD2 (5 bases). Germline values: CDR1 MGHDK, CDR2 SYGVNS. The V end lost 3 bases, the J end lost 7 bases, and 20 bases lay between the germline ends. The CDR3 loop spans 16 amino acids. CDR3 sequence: CASSDPVGPERNTQYF. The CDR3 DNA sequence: TGTGCCAGCAGTGACCCGGTAGGGCCAGAGCGGAATACGCAGTATTTT. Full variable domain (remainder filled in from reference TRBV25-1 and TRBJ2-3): EADIYQTPRYLVIGTGKKITLECSQTMGHDKMYWYQQDPGMELHLIHYSYGVNSTEKGDLSSESTVSRIRTEHFPLTLESARPSHTSQYLCASSDPVGPERNTQYFGPGTRLTVL.